Sequencing of this TCR beta chain was carried out in a study of T cell repertoires in cytomegalovirus infection (dated by TCRdb to the late 2010s). With respect to the entire study: Alongside well-studied HLA-B-restricted epitopes, the peptide stimulations were aimed at recently identified HLA-C-restricted CMV epitopes, whose presentation resists viral immunomodulation. Donor HLA type was relevant to the analysis, because carriage of CMV infection together with the matching HLA type was indicated by public TCR beta signatures.

Sequencing used an Illumina HiSeq 1500. The public sequencing data were trimmed at Q25 with fastp and processed into clonotypes with MiXCR by TCRdb, which kept only in-frame beta chains. Merged by CDR3 protein, the rows form single entries marked with the most common genes and DNA. The sample table records about a million distinct CDR3 sequences; roughly 30% of these occur just once. Around 15% of the sample is held by the ten biggest clonotypes. This sample's treatment or condition label indicates: in vitro stimulation with specific CMV peptide epitopes to enrich CMV-specific T cells. Study-level results and caveats: Carriers of CMV infection plus the relevant HLA type were discriminated by the cumulative frequency of public TCR beta family members in the study cohort and in an independent roughly 400-donor cohort. The ex vivo response was dominated by HLA-C-restricted CMV-specific TCR beta clonotypes, and the single most frequent clonotype in two of eight donors was supplied by these HLA-C-restricted clonotypes.

On this clonotype itself: The target of this receptor is not known. There are no base qualities to consult, and no much larger clone falls within one base.

From the cysteine up to the phenylalanine, the CDR3 has a length of 12 residues. The only DNA kept is the CDR3, 36 bases in frame from the first base. V is pared back by 0 bases and J by 7 bases, with 5 bases lying between the germline termini. The germline V gene (reference sequence) sets CDR1 to LGHDT and CDR2 to YNNKEL. The rearranged segments are TRBV3-1 and TRBJ2-3, with the D gene uncertain. Sequencing used cultured CD8+ T cells from PBMCs, obtained from culture after CMV antigen stimulation. The sequence derives from a human donor in good health (CMV status not recorded). Some clones in this sample may be carry-over from other donors' samples. The CDR3 sequence is CASSQDVNTQYF. The sequenced DNA: TGTGCCAGCAGCCAAGATGTCAATACGCAGTATTTT.